This TCR beta chain is from a study of blood T cell repertoires in COVID-19. Study-wide context: Spain, Italy and the United States supplied samples that represented acute and convalescent COVID-19. The cDNA or gDNA used as material had been derived from T cells, B-cell-depleted T cells, or PBMCs.

The CDR3 has 17 amino acids. V lost 4 bases and J 0 bases, leaving 16 bases between the germline ends. The germline V gene has CDR1 MDHEN and CDR2 SYDVKM. The protocol was immunoSEQ multiplex PCR, while the TCRdb copy is restricted to in-frame clones and leaves out a portion. The sample shows about 140,000 clones, around 80% of them seen only once. This chain joins TRBV28 and TRBJ2-1, with D perhaps TRBD2 (6 bases). The clonotype comes from a man aged 55 to 70 with acute or convalescent COVID-19. Sample: peripheral blood. The CDR3 DNA reads TGTGCCAGCAGTTCCCTGCTTGGGGGAGGCTCCTACAATGAGCAGTTCTTC. It codes for CASSSLLGGGSYNEQFF.